This TCR beta chain was captured in a study of OX40 agonist ivuxolimab in advanced cancers. The table came from immunoSEQ multiplex PCR; TCRdb's copy has only in-frame clones and leaves some out. The sample consists of roughly 57,000 clones, around 90% of them appearing once. Germline CDR1 reads MGHDK; CDR2 reads SYGVNS. The ends were cut back, 5 bases at V and 3 bases at J, with 11 bases in the middle. The CDR3 is 14 residues long. This sample comprised CD4+ or CD8+ T cells sorted from blood, obtained in a trial of the OX40 agonist ivuxolimab. V usage is TRBV25-1 and J usage is TRBJ2-1; D possibly uses TRBD1 or TRBD2 (5 bases each). This clonotype was obtained from an adult with an advanced solid tumor such as melanoma, head and neck, liver or kidney cancer. The CDR3 spells CASSSGTDYNEQFF. CDR3 nucleotide sequence: TGTGCCAGCAGTTCCGGGACGGACTACAATGAGCAGTTCTTC.